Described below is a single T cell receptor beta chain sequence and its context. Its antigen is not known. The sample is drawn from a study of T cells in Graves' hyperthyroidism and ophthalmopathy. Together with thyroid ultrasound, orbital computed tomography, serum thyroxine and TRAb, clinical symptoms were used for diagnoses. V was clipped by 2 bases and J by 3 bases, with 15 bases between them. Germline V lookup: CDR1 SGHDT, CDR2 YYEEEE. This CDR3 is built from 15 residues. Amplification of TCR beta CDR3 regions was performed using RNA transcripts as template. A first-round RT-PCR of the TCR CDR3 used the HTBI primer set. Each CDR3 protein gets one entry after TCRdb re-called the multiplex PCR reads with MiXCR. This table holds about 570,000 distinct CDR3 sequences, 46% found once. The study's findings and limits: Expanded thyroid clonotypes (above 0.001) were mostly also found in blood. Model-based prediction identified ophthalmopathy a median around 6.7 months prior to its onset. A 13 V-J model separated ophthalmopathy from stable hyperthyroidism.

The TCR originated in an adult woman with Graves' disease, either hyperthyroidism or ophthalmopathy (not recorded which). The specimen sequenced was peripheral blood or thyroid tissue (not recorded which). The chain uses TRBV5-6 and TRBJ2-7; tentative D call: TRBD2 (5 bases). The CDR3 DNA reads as TGTGCCAGCAGCTTAGGAGGCATGGTGGTCTACGAGCAGTACTTC. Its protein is CASSLGGMVVYEQYF. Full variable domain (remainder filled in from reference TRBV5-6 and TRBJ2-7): DAGVTQSPTHLIKTRGQQVTLRCSPKSGHDTVSWYQQALGQGPQFIFQYYEEEERQRGNFPDRFSGHQFPNYSSELNVNALLLGDSALYLCASSLGGMVVYEQYFGPGTRLTVT.